This T cell receptor (beta chain) was obtained from a study of vaccination effects on CD4 cells after COVID-19. Background on the study: Roughly 2.1 million PBMC were seeded per well and grown in the presence of around 10 IU/ml IL-2 and approximately 11 ug/ml peptides.

Of note for this clone: Its antigen is undetermined.

Repertoires were generated with immunoSEQ multiplex PCR, while TCRdb's copy carries only in-frame clones and drops some. The sample holds around 62,000 clones; over 70% are singletons and the top ten take 2.2%. The CDR3 spans 17 residues. Germline trimming cut 3 bases from V and 3 bases from J; bases unmatched to any gene: 11. Germline-derived CDR1 and CDR2 are SGDLS and YYNGEE. At the end of 10 days of culture, CD4+ T cells were isolated. All study participants received two doses of BNT162b2 or mRNA-1273 vaccine. Prior SARS-CoV-2 infection was absent in the vaccine recipients, as shown by negative nucleocapsid antibodies. Cultures got half-medium changes with IL-2 on days 3 and 7. Study conclusions and caveats: There was marked clonal contraction among infection- and vaccine-induced clones late after vaccination.

Sample: CD4+ T cells from PBMCs cultured without peptide, taken after COVID-19 vaccination. This TCR was recovered from a human donor who received a COVID-19 vaccine. The chain has TRBV9 and TRBJ2-2, with 7 bases matching TRBD1. In DNA, the CDR3 is TGTGCCAGCAGCGGCCCTAGACAGGGTCGGTACACCGGGGAGCTGTTTTTT. Residues: CASSGPRQGRYTGELFF. Full variable domain (rest looked up from reference TRBV9 and TRBJ2-2): DSGVTQTPKHLITATGQRVTLRCSPRSGDLSVYWYQQSLDQGLQFLIQYYNGEERAKGNILERFSAQQFPDLHSELNLSSLELGDSALYFCASSGPRQGRYTGELFFGEGSRLTVL.